This T cell receptor beta chain is drawn from a study of blood T cell repertoires in COVID-19. Study summary: Whether acute or convalescent, the COVID-19 samples came from the United States, Italy and Spain.

The method was immunoSEQ multiplex PCR; TCRdb's version includes in-frame clones alone and lacks a portion of them. Among 250,000 to 300,000 clones listed, around 87% were seen once. CDR1 and CDR2 from the germline V gene are SGHRS and YFSETQ. This CDR3 is built from 16 residues. The V and J ends lost 0 bases and 4 bases, in that order; junction bases with no gene match: 9. The chain carries TRBV5-1 and TRBJ2-5, with 7 positions matching TRBD1. The sample was peripheral blood. The origin of this receptor is a woman in her 50s who had recovered from COVID-19. The CDR3 nucleotides read TGCGCCAGCAGCTTGGATGACAGGGAGATGGTAGAGACCCAGTACTTC. It codes for CASSLDDREMVETQYF.